The 30 T cell receptor beta chains below were found in one sample sequenced in a study of beta chain features in type 1 diabetes. Findings of the study overall: TCRB CDR3s were moderately but significantly shorter in Type 1 diabetes patients in all four CD4+ subsets.

cDNA synthesis used the whole RNA isolate, giving expressed TCRB sequences. TCRdb's copy holds only in-frame clones and misses some; the assay was immunoSEQ multiplex PCR. The sample yields around 250,000 clones, roughly an eighth seen once. The antigens of these receptors remain unknown. The specimen was naive CD4+ T cells from blood. These TCRs come from a man aged 25-40 years with type 1 diabetes.

V gene TRBV9 combines with J gene TRBJ2-4; 8 positions agree with TRBD1. This CDR3 region has 16 residues. After removal of 4 bases from V and 3 bases from J, the junction contained 9 bases not matched to a gene. Per germline, CDR1 SGDLS and CDR2 YYNGEE. This CDR3 reads CASSSDDRGIKNIQYF. CDR3 nucleotides: TGTGCCAGCAGCTCCGATGACAGGGGAATCAAAAACATTCAGTACTTC.

The V and J genes are TRBV11-2 and TRBJ2-7, with a tentative D call TRBD2 (5 bases). CDR1 and CDR2 (germline): SGHAT, FQNNGV. This CDR3 has 13 amino acids. V lost 6 bases and J lost 2, with 11 bases in between. CDR3 coding DNA: TGTGCCAGCAGTCCTGGGAGCACCTACGAGCAGTACTTC. Translating it yields CASSPGSTYEQYF. The whole variable domain, filled in from reference TRBV11-2 and TRBJ2-7, reads EAGVAQSPRYKIIEKRQSVAFWCNPISGHATLYWYQQILGQGPKLLIQFQNNGVVDDSQLPKDRFSAERLKGVDSTLKIQPAKLEDSAVYLCASSPGSTYEQYFGPGTRLTVT.

This clone was recorded a few times. The chain carries TRBV28 and TRBJ2-5; the match to TRBD2 covers 8 bases. With V trimmed by 5 bases and J by 1 base, 12 bases remained unmatched. CDR3 length: 17 amino acids. Germline CDR1 reads MDHEN; CDR2 reads SYDVKM. The CDR3, as DNA: TGTGCCAGCAGTCCCTCCGAGACTAGCGACTTCCAAGAGACCCAGTACTTC. Protein: CASSPSETSDFQETQYF.

V is TRBV25-1 and J is TRBJ2-2, with D unclear. Germline V gives CDR1 MGHDK, CDR2 SYGVNS. V was trimmed by 2 bases and J by 7 bases, leaving 14 bases between them. CDR3 length: 15 amino acids. CDR3 loop: CASSESVRAHGELFF. CDR3 nucleotide sequence: TGTGCCAGCAGTGAAAGTGTAAGAGCCCACGGGGAGCTGTTTTTT.

This clone was seen a single time. DNA of the CDR3: TGTGCCAGCAGCACTAAGGGACTAGGTGACAATGAGCAGTTCTTC. It encodes CASSTKGLGDNEQFF. The V gene is TRBV5-4, the J gene TRBJ2-1; 8 positions match TRBD2. The trim removed 4 bases at V and 5 bases at J, leaving 8 bases unmatched. Germline V gives CDR1 SGHNT, CDR2 YYREEE (reference sequence). The length of the CDR3 is 15 residues.

The rearrangement joins TRBV4-2 to TRBJ2-2; the D is unclear. There are 14 residues in the CDR3. The V end lost 0 bases, the J end lost 5 bases, and 7 bases lay between the germline ends. From germline, CDR1 is LGHNA and CDR2 YNFKEQ. This CDR3 is CASSQDGVTGELFF. DNA of the CDR3: TGTGCCAGCAGCCAAGACGGTGTGACCGGGGAGCTGTTTTTT.

This clone was recorded a few times. The chain joins TRBV30 to TRBJ1-5; no clear D gene. The V and J ends lost 5 bases and 1 base respectively, with 9 bases between them. Germline lookup yields CDR1 GTSNPN and CDR2 SVGIG (reference sequence). This CDR3 comprises 13 residues. CDR3 sequence: CAWSRLSNQPQHF. The CDR3 bases are TGTGCCTGGTCTAGACTAAGCAATCAGCCCCAGCATTTT. Looking up the rest from reference TRBV30 and TRBJ1-5 gives the full variable domain: SQTIHQWPATLVQPVGSPLSLECTVEGTSNPNLYWYRQAAGRGLQLLFYSVGIGQISSEVPQNLSASRPQDRQFILSSKKLLLSDSGFYLCAWSRLSNQPQHFGDGTRLSIL.

CDR3 coding DNA: TGTGCCAGCAGTTCACAGGGGGCTAATCAGCCCCAGCATTTT. Its protein product is CASSSQGANQPQHF. The rearrangement links TRBV2 to TRBJ1-5; 9 nucleotides agree with TRBD1. Germline trimming cut 5 bases from V and 4 bases from J; bases unmatched to any gene: 3. The germline V gene encodes CDR1 SNHLY and CDR2 FYNNEI. This CDR3 has 14 amino acids. The full variable domain, in which reference TRBV2 and TRBJ1-5 provide the parts outside the CDR3, is EPEVTQTPSHQVTQMGQEVILRCVPISNHLYFYWYRQILGQKVEFLVSFYNNEISEKSEIFDDQFSVERPDGSNFTLKIRSTKLEDSAMYFCASSSQGANQPQHFGDGTRLSIL.

This clone was found a few times. This chain uses TRBV29-1 with TRBJ2-1; 11 bases fit TRBD2. Per the germline V gene, CDR1 is SQVTM and CDR2 is ANQGSEA. This CDR3 contains 14 residues. V trimming: 4 bases; J trimming: 6 bases; junction bases outside the gene matches: 5. In DNA, the CDR3 is TGCAGCGTTGCGTCGACTAGCGGGATCAATGAGCAGTTCTTC. Translation gives CSVASTSGINEQFF.

This clone has only a few counts. The identical CDR3 is also encoded by other nucleotide sequences in the sample. The chain links TRBV5-6 to TRBJ2-1; 8 bases match TRBD2. CDR3 size: 16 residues. Unmatched junction bases numbered 4, after V lost 0 bases and J lost 2 bases. From germline, CDR1 is SGHDT and CDR2 YYEEEE. The CDR3: CASSLGLAGTYNEQFF. CDR3 bases: TGTGCCAGCAGCTTGGGGCTAGCGGGCACCTACAATGAGCAGTTCTTC. Full variable domain (outside the CDR3, taken from reference TRBV5-6 and TRBJ2-1): DAGVTQSPTHLIKTRGQQVTLRCSPKSGHDTVSWYQQALGQGPQFIFQYYEEEERQRGNFPDRFSGHQFPNYSSELNVNALLLGDSALYLCASSLGLAGTYNEQFFGPGTRLTVL.

The chain is built from TRBV28 and TRBJ2-7; 10 bases map to TRBD2. Germline CDR1 is MDHEN and CDR2 is SYDVKM. V gave up 3 bases and J gave up 4 bases; unmatched junction bases: 3. This CDR3 region has 14 residues. This CDR3 is CASSFLLAGYEQYF. CDR3 nucleotide sequence: TGTGCCAGCAGTTTCCTACTAGCGGGATACGAGCAGTACTTC. Combining the CDR3 with reference TRBV28 and TRBJ2-7 gives the whole variable domain DVKVTQSSRYLVKRTGEKVFLECVQDMDHENMFWYRQDPGLGLRLIYFSYDVKMKEKGDIPEGYSVSREKKERFSLILESASTNQTSMYLCASSFLLAGYEQYFGPGTRLTVT.

This clone has a single count. The chain's CDR3 is CASSVTEASEAFF. CDR3 nucleotide sequence: TGTGCCAGCAGCGTGACAGAGGCCTCTGAAGCTTTCTTT. This rearrangement joins TRBV7-9 to TRBJ1-1, with TRBD1 as a possible D gene (5 bases). Trimming removed 5 bases at V and 6 bases at J, with 13 bases between. Per the germline V gene, CDR1 is SEHNR and CDR2 is FQNEAQ (reference sequence). The CDR3 is 13 residues long.

V is TRBV7-2 and J is TRBJ1-5, with TRBD1 matching over 11 bases. The CDR3 consists of 18 residues. The V and J ends lost 5 bases and 6 bases, in that order; junction bases with no gene match: 15. Per germline, CDR1 SGHTA and CDR2 FQGNSA. Written as DNA, the CDR3 is TGTGCCAGCAGCCGGAGGACAGGGGGCAATCCTGGAAGTCAGCCCCAGCATTTT. This codes for CASSRRTGGNPGSQPQHF.

This clone has a handful of counts. The rearrangement uses TRBV9 and TRBJ2-1; D is perhaps TRBD2 (6 bases). Trimming took off 0 bases at V and 5 bases at J, with 12 bases between the two ends. Germline lookup yields CDR1 SGDLS and CDR2 YYNGEE. CDR3 length equals 15 residues. CDR3 DNA: TGTGCCAGCAGCGTAGGAGGGAGGAACAACAATGAGCAGTTCTTC. Translating gives CASSVGGRNNNEQFF. The variable domain in full, completed from reference TRBV9 and TRBJ2-1, reads DSGVTQTPKHLITATGQRVTLRCSPRSGDLSVYWYQQSLDQGLQFLIQYYNGEERAKGNILERFSAQQFPDLHSELNLSSLELGDSALYFCASSVGGRNNNEQFFGPGTRLTVL.

The chain links TRBV10-3 to TRBJ2-3; the D is unclear. The V end was cut by 9 bases, the J end by 4 bases, with 17 bases between. CDR1 is ENHRY and CDR2 is SYGVKD in the germline V gene. There are 14 residues in the CDR3. CDR3 amino acids: CAITASPGADTQYF. The CDR3 DNA is TGTGCCATAACGGCCTCCCCCGGAGCAGATACGCAGTATTTT.

With regard to this clone: The junction does not match germline at one end; this may be a read error. J is TRBJ1-2 and V is TRBV29-1; 9 bases agree with TRBD1. Germline values: CDR1 SQVTM, CDR2 ANQGSEA. This CDR3 spans 12 amino acids. The CDR3 DNA follows: TGCAGCATTGAGGGACAGGGCTATGGCTACACCTTC. Translating it yields CSIEGQGYGYTF. The full variable domain, its missing parts supplied by reference TRBV29-1 and TRBJ1-2, is SAVISQKPSRDICQRGTSLTIQCQVDSQVTMMFWYRQQPGQSLTLIATANQGSEATYESGFVIDKFPISRPNLTFSTLTVSNMSPEDSSIYLCSIEGQGYGYTFGSGTRLTVV.

This clone was counted only a few times. The J gene is TRBJ1-1, the V gene TRBV5-1, with D unclear. V lost 0 bases and J lost 1, with 10 bases in between. Germline CDR1 is SGHRS and CDR2 is YFSETQ. The CDR3 totals 15 residues. The CDR3 DNA follows: TGCGCCAGCAGCTTGGGTGCAGGAACGAACACTGAAGCTTTCTTT. Translating it yields CASSLGAGTNTEAFF.

The chain couples TRBV7-9 to TRBJ2-1; TRBD2 matches at 9 bases. From germline, CDR1 is SEHNR and CDR2 FQNEAQ (reference sequence). This CDR3 is 14 amino acids long. After removal of 7 bases from V and 2 bases from J, the junction contained 3 bases not matched to a gene. DNA for the CDR3: TGTGCCAGCATCTCTAGCGGGACCTACAATGAGCAGTTCTTC. Its translation: CASISSGTYNEQFF.

This clone was seen a few times. The V gene is TRBV29-1, the J gene TRBJ2-3; 10 bases map to TRBD2. The germline V gene encodes CDR1 SQVTM and CDR2 ANQGSEA. CDR3 length: 14 residues. J was trimmed by 6 bases and V by 2 bases; bases with no gene match: 5. The DNA for the CDR3 is TGCAGCGTTGAATCTAGCGGGAGTGCGGATACGCAGTATTTT. It translates to CSVESSGSADTQYF.

This clone was seen only once. The V call is TRBV7-3, the J call TRBJ2-1; 8 positions match TRBD2. J lost 9 bases, V lost 0 bases, and 10 bases had no gene match. From germline, CDR1 is SGHTA and CDR2 FQGTGA. CDR3 size: 16 residues. CDR3 in amino acids: CASSLTAGGSRGEQFF. CDR3 in DNA: TGTGCCAGCAGCTTAACGGCGGGAGGTAGTCGGGGTGAGCAGTTCTTC.

The table lists this clone with a few counts. The chain couples TRBV9 to TRBJ2-7, with D possibly being TRBD1 (6 bases). The V gene's germline CDR1 is SGDLS and CDR2 YYNGEE. The CDR3 runs 16 residues. The germline V and J ends were trimmed by 4 bases and 2 bases, with 19 bases remaining between them. CDR3 nucleotide sequence: TGTGCCAGCAGCCCCTCAGGGGCGTTTTGGACCTACGAGCAGTACTTC. The encoded protein is CASSPSGAFWTYEQYF.

To note about this clone: This sample also contains other DNA sequences that code for the same CDR3. V and J are TRBV9 and TRBJ1-1; TRBD1 is a possible D gene (5 bases). Germline V CDR1 and CDR2: SGDLS, YYNGEE. Trimming shortened V by 2 bases and J by 1 base, and 6 bases separated the two germline ends. This CDR3 is 13 amino acids long. The CDR3 loop reads CASSVGPNTEAFF. The CDR3 region has the DNA TGTGCCAGCAGCGTGGGGCCGAACACTGAAGCTTTCTTT. The full variable domain, rest sourced from reference TRBV9 and TRBJ1-1, is DSGVTQTPKHLITATGQRVTLRCSPRSGDLSVYWYQQSLDQGLQFLIQYYNGEERAKGNILERFSAQQFPDLHSELNLSSLELGDSALYFCASSVGPNTEAFFGQGTRLTVV.

The rearrangement links TRBV5-1 to TRBJ2-1; D not certain. The CDR3 sequence is 11 residues long. Trimming removed 0 bases at V and 10 bases at J, with 5 bases between. In germline, CDR1 is SGHRS, CDR2 YFSETQ. CDR3 in amino acids: CASSLANEQFF. Here the CDR3 DNA reads TGCGCCAGCAGCTTGGCTAACGAGCAGTTCTTC.

In DNA form, the CDR3 reads TGTGCCAGCAGCTTAGTTGGGGGGGCCGGCACCGGGGAGCTGTTTTTT. Its translation: CASSLVGGAGTGELFF. This rearrangement joins TRBV7-9 to TRBJ2-2, with D possibly matching TRBD2 (7 bases). This CDR3 has 16 amino acids. Germline V gene sequence: CDR1 SEHNR, CDR2 FQNEAQ (reference sequence). The ends were cut back, 1 base at V and 4 bases at J, with 13 bases in the middle.

This clone came up a few times. The junction departs from germline at one end; a sequencing error may be responsible. The gene calls are TRBV28 and TRBJ2-1, with 7 bases matching TRBD1. The germline V gene has CDR1 MDHEN and CDR2 SYDVKM. CDR3 size: 10 residues. In DNA form, the CDR3 reads TGTGCCAGCAAACGGGACAGCATCGTCTTC. This encodes CASKRDSIVF.

The chain carries TRBV19 and TRBJ2-5, with D maybe TRBD1 (5 bases). The CDR3 contains 14 residues. CDR1 is LNHDA, CDR2 SQIVND, per germline (reference sequence). V was pared by 6 bases and J by 2 bases, with 13 bases between. CDR3 nucleotide sequence: TGTGCCAGTAGCCCTCGGACACTTCAAGAGACCCAGTACTTC. Translated, it gives CASSPRTLQETQYF.

The V call is TRBV6-1, the J call TRBJ2-5; D is uncertain. The germline V gene has CDR1 MNHNS and CDR2 SASEGT. The ends were cut back, 7 bases at V and 2 bases at J, with 14 bases in the middle. The CDR3 runs 14 residues. CDR3 residues: CASTPRGSQETQYF. DNA for the CDR3: TGTGCCAGCACGCCGCGAGGCAGTCAAGAGACCCAGTACTTC.

This clone has more than one count but fewer than ten. This sequence joins TRBV4-2 and TRBJ2-7, with a possible D match to TRBD2 (6 bases). This CDR3 is 15 amino acids long. CDR1 and CDR2 from the germline V gene are LGHNA and YNFKEQ. V was trimmed by 1 base and J by 2 bases, leaving 12 bases between them. CDR3 sequence reads: CASSQGISGAYEQYF. The CDR3 DNA follows: TGTGCCAGCAGCCAAGGTATTAGCGGAGCCTACGAGCAGTACTTC.

This clone was counted a few times. The CDR3 region is CASSSRGGEETQYF. The CDR3 nucleotides are TGTGCCAGCAGCTCCAGGGGTGGAGAAGAGACCCAGTACTTC. The J gene is TRBJ2-5, the V gene TRBV11-3; a weak D match, TRBD1 (6 bases). The germline CDR1 and CDR2 sequences are SGHNT and YENEEA. The CDR3 consists of 14 residues. V was trimmed by 4 bases and J by 3 bases, leaving 12 bases between them.

The chain joins TRBV7-8 to TRBJ2-7, with a tentative D call TRBD1 (6 bases). V was pared by 4 bases and J by 1 base, with 8 bases between. The CDR3 runs to 13 residues. CDR1 and CDR2 (germline): SGHVS, FQNEAQ. This CDR3 reads CASSSDRSYEQYF. In DNA, the CDR3 is TGTGCCAGCAGCTCCGACAGGTCCTACGAGCAGTACTTC.